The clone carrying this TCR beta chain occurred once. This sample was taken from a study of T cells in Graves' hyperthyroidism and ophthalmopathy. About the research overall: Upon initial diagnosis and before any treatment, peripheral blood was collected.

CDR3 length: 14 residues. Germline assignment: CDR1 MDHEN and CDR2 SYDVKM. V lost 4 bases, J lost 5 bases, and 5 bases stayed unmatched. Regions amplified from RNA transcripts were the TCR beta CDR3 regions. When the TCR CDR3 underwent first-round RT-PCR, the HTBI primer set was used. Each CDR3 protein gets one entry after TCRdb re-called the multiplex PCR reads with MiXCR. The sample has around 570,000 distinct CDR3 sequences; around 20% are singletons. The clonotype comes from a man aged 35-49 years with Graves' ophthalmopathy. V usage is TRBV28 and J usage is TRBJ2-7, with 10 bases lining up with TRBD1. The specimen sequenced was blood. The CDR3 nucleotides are TGTGCCAGCAGTTCCGGGACAGGGGACAACGAGCAGTACTTC. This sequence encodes CASSSGTGDNEQYF.